The entry below gives a single T cell receptor (beta chain) sequence along with its context. Its antigen is not known. Trimming left V 7 bases short and J 8 bases short, with 26 bases between. The CDR3 has 16 residues. The germline CDR1 and CDR2 sequences are SGHRS and YFSETQ. The record originates from a study of immune evolution from preneoplasia to lung adenocarcinoma. Study-wide context: HLA loss of heterozygosity: under 7.5% AIS, less than 18% MIA, around 33% ADC, none AAH. Findings and caveats of the study: Normal lung had the highest top T cell clone frequencies.

The table came from immunoSEQ multiplex PCR; TCRdb's copy has only in-frame clones and leaves some out. The sample holds more than 8,000 clones, roughly four fifths seen once. Histologic diagnosis was independently verified by two lung pathologists. The sequenced sample consisted of FFPE lung adenocarcinoma in situ tissue. The clonotype comes from a person between 65 and 79 years old with lung adenocarcinoma. The chain carries TRBV5-1 and TRBJ2-3; D is perhaps TRBD1 or TRBD2 (5 bases each). CDR3 sequence: CASSGEDGARWGTQYF. The CDR3 coding sequence is TGCGCCAGCTCTGGAGAGGACGGGGCTCGTTGGGGTACGCAGTATTTT.